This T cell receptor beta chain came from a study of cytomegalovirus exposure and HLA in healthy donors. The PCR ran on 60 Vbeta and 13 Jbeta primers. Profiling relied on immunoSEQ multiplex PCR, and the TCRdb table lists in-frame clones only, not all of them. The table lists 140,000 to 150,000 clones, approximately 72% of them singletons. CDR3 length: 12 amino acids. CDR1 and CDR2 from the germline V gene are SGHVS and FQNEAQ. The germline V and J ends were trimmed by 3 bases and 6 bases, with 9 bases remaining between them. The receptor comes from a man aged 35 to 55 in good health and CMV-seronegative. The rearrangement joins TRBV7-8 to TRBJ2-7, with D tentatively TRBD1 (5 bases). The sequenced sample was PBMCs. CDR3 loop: CASSLVGVEQYF. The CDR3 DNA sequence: TGTGCCAGCAGCTTGGTAGGGGTCGAGCAGTACTTC.